Described below is a single TCR beta chain sequence and its context. The antigen is unknown. This entry is derived from a study of radiotherapy plus CTLA-4 blockade in lung cancer. Whole-study context: Objective responses were seen in around 17% of patients, disease control in more than 30%. Overall study findings and caveats: Researchers report tumor-derived TCR clones expanding in blood after radiotherapy plus ipilimumab.

The CDR3 extends over 14 amino acids. With 4 bases removed from V and 1 base from J, the gap between germline ends came to 11 bases. Germline V gene sequence: CDR1 SGHRS, CDR2 YFSETQ. Chemo-refractory metastatic non-small-cell lung cancer patients were treated with focal radiation plus CTLA-4 blockade with ipilimumab. Here immunoSEQ multiplex PCR was the method, and the copy in TCRdb shows in-frame clones only, minus some. The table shows 100,000 or so clones, with about 83% occurring only once. The V call is TRBV5-1, the J call TRBJ1-2; D might be TRBD1 (6 bases). The TCR was taken from a human donor with non-small cell lung cancer that progressed on radiotherapy plus ipilimumab. The sample was peripheral blood, taken from a patient treated with radiotherapy plus ipilimumab. The CDR3 sequence is CASSKGQINYGYTF. DNA of the CDR3: TGCGCCAGCAGCAAAGGACAGATTAACTATGGCTACACCTTC.